Detailed here is one T cell receptor beta chain. The antigen remains unidentified. The record originates from a study of cytomegalovirus exposure and HLA in healthy donors. Study-level results: Most TCR sequences proved rare, with some public TCRs found in many donors.

The PCR ran on 60 Vbeta and 13 Jbeta primers. The data were produced by immunoSEQ multiplex PCR, yet TCRdb's version contains in-frame clones alone and is incomplete. The sample has some 130,000 clones, approximately 61% seen once. The germline V and J ends were trimmed by 4 bases and 3 bases, with 17 bases remaining between them. The V gene's germline CDR1 is SGHNT and CDR2 YYREEE (reference sequence). CDR3 length: 17 residues. The receptor was derived from a human donor in good health. Sequences were obtained from PBMCs. The V gene is TRBV5-4, the J gene TRBJ2-6; maybe TRBD1 (5 bases). DNA of the CDR3: TGTGCCAGCAGCCCTCGGGCAGGGCCCCTTGGGGCCAACGTCCTGACTTTC. It translates to CASSPRAGPLGANVLTF.